The 26 T cell receptor beta chains below all came from one sample that was sequenced in a study of CD8+CD57+ T cells in acquired aplastic anemia. The study profiled TCR beta VDJ and CDR3 using genomic DNA as template. TCRdb re-called the reads through MiXCR, storing one row per CDR3 protein. The sample records 400,000 to 450,000 distinct CDR3 sequences, 65% to 75% being singletons. Sequenced sample: sorted CD4+, CD8+, or CD8+CD57+ T cells (not recorded which) from PBMCs. The receptors were sampled from a human donor in good health, serving as a control.

This clonotype came up a few times. This rearrangement joins TRBV9 to TRBJ1-1; D ambiguous. Germline V lookup: CDR1 SGDLS, CDR2 YYNGEE. Trimming took 0 bases from V and 1 from J, leaving 7 bases between them. The CDR3 is 14 amino acids. The CDR3, as DNA: TGTGCCAGCAGCGTAGATGGGTGGAACACTGAAGCTTTCTTT. It specifies CASSVDGWNTEAFF.

At least ten counts were recorded for this clonotype. The J gene is TRBJ2-6, the V gene TRBV2; D possibly corresponds to TRBD1 (6 bases). The CDR3 totals 14 residues. Trimming took 8 bases from V and 0 from J, leaving 8 bases between them. CDR1 SNHLY and CDR2 FYNNEI come from the germline V gene. The CDR3 bases are TGTGCCAGCGAAGGGGGCTCTGGGGCCAACGTCCTGACTTTC. Its translation is CASEGGSGANVLTF. The full variable domain, with the rest looked up from reference TRBV2 and TRBJ2-6, is EPEVTQTPSHQVTQMGQEVILRCVPISNHLYFYWYRQILGQKVEFLVSFYNNEISEKSEIFDDQFSVERPDGSNFTLKIRSTKLEDSAMYFCASEGGSGANVLTFGAGSRLTVL.

The chain links TRBV7-2 to TRBJ2-7; tentatively, D is TRBD1 (5 bases). CDR1 is SGHTA, CDR2 FQGNSA, per germline. The V gene lost 4 bases and the J gene lost 3 bases, with 13 bases spanning the gap. The CDR3 has 14 residues. CDR3 protein: CASSSPVQGYEQYF. The CDR3 nucleotides are TGTGCCAGCAGCTCCCCTGTTCAGGGCTACGAGCAGTACTTC.

There are many counts of this clonotype. V and J are TRBV7-2 and TRBJ2-7; 12 bases align to TRBD2. This CDR3 spans 15 amino acids. V shed 2 bases, J shed 2 bases, and the junction held 1 base outside the gene matches. Per the germline V gene, CDR1 is SGHTA and CDR2 is FQGNSA. CDR3 nucleotides: TGTGCCAGCAGCTTACTAGCGGGGGGGGCCTACGAGCAGTACTTC. Protein: CASSLLAGGAYEQYF. Full variable domain (remainder filled in from reference TRBV7-2 and TRBJ2-7): GAGVSQSPSNKVTEKGKDVELRCDPISGHTALYWYRQSLGQGLEFLIYFQGNSAPDKSGLPSDRFSAERTGGSVSTLTIQRTQQEDSAVYLCASSLLAGGAYEQYFGPGTRLTVT.

This clonotype was seen a single time. This rearrangement joins TRBV20-1 to TRBJ2-1; D perhaps matches TRBD2 (5 bases). CDR3 length: 13 residues. The germline gives CDR1 DFQATT, CDR2 SNEGSKA (reference sequence). For the CDR3, the DNA is TGCAGCGTTAGCGAGTGCCGGAACGATGAGCAGTTCTTC. This gives the protein CSVSECRNDEQFF.

This clonotype has ten or more counts. The gene calls are TRBV10-3 and TRBJ1-3; 7 bases align to TRBD1. CDR1 is ENHRY, CDR2 SYGVKD, per germline. Trimming at V came to 2 bases and at J to 4 bases, leaving 2 bases not matched to a gene. The CDR3 runs to 14 residues. As DNA, the CDR3 is TGTGCCATCAGTGAGGGCAGGGGGGGAAACACCATATATTTT. Protein sequence: CAISEGRGGNTIYF.

Comments on this clonotype: The germline gene is not matched at one end of the junction; a read error may be the cause. CDR3: CASSCGTGYEQYF. In nucleotides, the CDR3 is TGCGCCAGCAGTTGCGGGACAGGCTACGAGCAGTACTTC. The chain links TRBV12-3 or TRBV12-4 to TRBJ2-7; 8 nucleotides line up with TRBD1. This CDR3 has 13 residues.

This chain connects TRBV7-2 to TRBJ2-5, with D possibly matching TRBD2 (5 bases). This CDR3 has 15 amino acids. Trimming removed 1 base at V and 5 bases at J, with 14 bases between. Germline V lookup: CDR1 SGHTA, CDR2 FQGNSA. CDR3 sequence: CASSLVLAVGETQYF. CDR3 coding DNA: TGTGCCAGCAGCTTAGTGCTAGCAGTGGGGGAGACCCAGTACTTC.

This clonotype came up a few times. It may be a read error: a sequence one base away is much more abundant. The CDR3 protein is CASIPRASSAGELFF. The CDR3 nucleotides are TGTGCCAGCATCCCAAGGGCTAGCAGCGCCGGGGAGCTGTTTTTT. This rearrangement joins TRBV7-8 to TRBJ2-2, with D perhaps TRBD2 (5 bases). V was pared by 7 bases and J by 6 bases, with 18 bases between. The length of the CDR3 is 15 residues. Germline CDR1 SGHVS, CDR2 FQNEAQ.

This clonotype was picked up many times. V usage is TRBV19 and J usage is TRBJ2-2; possible D gene TRBD2, 5 bases. The V and J ends lost 9 bases and 4 bases respectively, with 6 bases between them. This CDR3 has 11 amino acids. The germline V gene encodes CDR1 LNHDA and CDR2 SQIVND (reference sequence). For the CDR3, the DNA is TGTGCCAGCCGGGGCACCGGGGAGCTGTTTTTT. Its translation: CASRGTGELFF. Drawing the rest from reference TRBV19 and TRBJ2-2, the complete variable domain is DGGITQSPKYLFRKEGQNVTLSCEQNLNHDAMYWYRQDPGQGLRLIYYSQIVNDFQKGDIAEGYSVSREKKESFPLTVTSAQKNPTAFYLCASRGTGELFFGEGSRLTVL.

Comment on this clonotype: A much bigger clone sits one base away, suggesting this may be a read error. The chain recombines TRBV5-1 with TRBJ2-3; no reliable D call. The germline V gene has CDR1 SGHRS and CDR2 YFSETQ. This CDR3 region has 14 residues. CDR3 amino acids: CASSFSPSTDTRYF. CDR3 sequence (DNA): TGCGCCAGCAGCTTCTCCCCGAGCACAGATACGCGGTATTTT. The whole variable domain, remainder taken from reference TRBV5-1 and TRBJ2-3, is KAGVTQTPRYLIKTRGQQVTLSCSPISGHRSVSWYQQTPGQGLQFLFEYFSETQRNKGNFPGRFSGRQFSNSRSEMNVSTLELGDSALYLCASSFSPSTDTRYFGPGTRLTVL.

The CDR3 DNA reads as TGTGCCAGCACCCGGGCCACAGCTAACTATGGCTACACCTTC. Translating it yields CASTRATANYGYTF. This chain uses TRBV2 with TRBJ1-2; D unclear. CDR3 length: 14 amino acids. Trimming took off 7 bases at V and 0 bases at J, with 12 bases between the two ends. From germline, CDR1 is SNHLY and CDR2 FYNNEI.

The chain recombines TRBV7-2 with TRBJ1-2; weak D call: TRBD1 (5 bases). V lost 1 base and J 12 bases, leaving 12 bases between the germline ends. CDR3 length equals 12 residues. Germline loops: CDR1 SGHTA, CDR2 FQGNSA. The DNA for the CDR3 is TGTGCCAGCAGCTTAGGTAGCCAGGGCCACACCTTC. Translation gives CASSLGSQGHTF.

The table lists this clonotype with many counts. This chain uses TRBV12-3 or TRBV12-4 with TRBJ1-1; a possible D gene is TRBD1 (6 bases). Trimming pared 3 bases from V and 0 bases from J, leaving 14 bases between. CDR3 length: 16 amino acids. The CDR3 reads CASSFFGGRMNTEAFF. As DNA, the CDR3 is TGTGCCAGCAGTTTCTTCGGGGGGCGCATGAACACTGAAGCTTTCTTT.

The chain links TRBV6-5 to TRBJ2-7, with 8 bases matching TRBD1. V shed 7 bases, J shed 5 bases, and the junction held 10 bases outside the gene matches. CDR1 is MNHEY and CDR2 is SVGAGI in the germline V gene. The CDR3 sequence is 14 residues long. CDR3 bases: TGTGCCAGCACCGACAGGGGCAGAGTGAACGAGCAGTACTTC. It translates to CASTDRGRVNEQYF.

This rearrangement joins TRBV20-1 to TRBJ1-2; D not certain. V was clipped by 6 bases and J by 4 bases, with 15 bases between them. Germline V gene data show CDR1 as DFQATT and CDR2 as SNEGSKA (reference sequence). The CDR3 contains 13 residues. The CDR3 bases are TGCAGTGCCCAACGACCGGTCCGCTATGGCTACACCTTC. Encoded protein: CSAQRPVRYGYTF.

This clonotype was observed at least ten times. The V gene is TRBV24-1, the J gene TRBJ2-7; 8 bases are a match to TRBD1. V was clipped by 3 bases and J by 3 bases; unmatched bases: 9. The CDR3 has 16 residues. Germline CDR1 and CDR2: KGHDR and SFDVKD. The CDR3 reads CATSDTPDRVYYEQYF. CDR3 nucleotide sequence: TGTGCCACCAGTGATACCCCGGACAGGGTGTACTACGAGCAGTACTTC.

About this clonotype itself: Because it lacks the conserved phenylalanine or tryptophan at the end, this CDR3 is likely a read error. No DNA is shown, since the ends of the CDR3 on it are uncertain; the CDR3 is the one TCRdb lists. This chain links TRBV15 with TRBJ1-1. CDR1 and CDR2 from the germline V gene are LNHNV and YYDKDF (reference sequence). The CDR3 totals 15 residues, both ends included. The CDR3 here is CATSPRTTGNTIYFG.

Concerning this clonotype itself: A read error may produce the germline difference seen at one junction end. The CDR3 sequence is CSSSVHRAFNQPQHF. The CDR3 coding sequence is TGCTCCAGCAGTGTGCACAGGGCCTTCAATCAGCCCCAGCATTTT. J is TRBJ1-5 and V is TRBV2; possibly TRBD1 for D (6 bases). Germline CDR1 is SNHLY and CDR2 is FYNNEI. The CDR3 is 15 residues long.

At least ten counts were recorded for this clonotype. The gene calls are TRBV6-5 and TRBJ1-2; no clear D. This CDR3 region has 14 residues. V lost 5 bases to trimming and J lost 5 bases, with 15 bases between them. Germline-derived CDR1 and CDR2 are MNHEY and SVGAGI. CDR3 loop: CASSEAGVGYGYTF. DNA for the CDR3: TGTGCCAGCAGTGAAGCTGGAGTGGGGTATGGCTACACCTTC.

The chain recombines TRBV25-1 with TRBJ2-3; a possible D gene is TRBD1 (6 bases). The germline V gene has CDR1 MGHDK and CDR2 SYGVNS. Trimming removed 6 bases at V and 2 bases at J, with 18 bases between. The CDR3 has 16 amino acids. The CDR3 protein is CASSVGGELDTDTQYF. Written as DNA, the CDR3 is TGTGCCAGCAGCGTAGGGGGAGAACTTGACACAGATACGCAGTATTTT.

This chain joins TRBV19 and TRBJ2-1; no reliable D call. Between the trimmed V and J ends, which lost 3 bases and 9 bases, there was a span of 6 bases. CDR3 length equals 11 residues. In germline, CDR1 is LNHDA, CDR2 SQIVND (reference sequence). Written as DNA, the CDR3 is TGTGCCAGTAGTATTGTAGGTGAGCAGTTCTTC. It encodes CASSIVGEQFF.

This chain links TRBV6-1 with TRBJ2-7, with 7 bases that match TRBD1. The CDR3 loop spans 16 amino acids. The germline CDR1 and CDR2 sequences are MNHNS and SASEGT. V shed 6 bases and J 2 bases; nucleotides not matched to a gene: 13. CDR3: CASRESPGTVPYEQYF. The CDR3 DNA sequence: TGTGCCAGCAGGGAGTCACCGGGGACAGTCCCCTACGAGCAGTACTTC.

This clonotype came up a few times. This clone may be a read error of a much larger clone one base away. This chain uses TRBV10-3 with TRBJ2-7; D remains unclear. Trimming stripped 5 bases from V and 9 bases from J, with 11 bases between. The germline CDR1 and CDR2 sequences are ENHRY and SYGVKD. This CDR3 is built from 11 residues. Here the CDR3 DNA reads TGTGCCATCAGTTACCTCTATTGGCAGTACTTC. Protein: CAISYLYWQYF.

The rearrangement uses TRBV7-2 and TRBJ2-2; TRBD2 aligns across 10 bases. The germline V gene encodes CDR1 SGHTA and CDR2 FQGNSA. Losses at the gene ends were 6 bases for V and 5 bases for J; bases not matched to a gene: 0. The CDR3 extends over 13 amino acids. CDR3 sequence (DNA): TGTGCCAGCAGGACTAGCGGGACCGGGGAGCTGTTTTTT. Protein product: CASRTSGTGELFF. Full variable domain (rest looked up from reference TRBV7-2 and TRBJ2-2): GAGVSQSPSNKVTEKGKDVELRCDPISGHTALYWYRQSLGQGLEFLIYFQGNSAPDKSGLPSDRFSAERTGGSVSTLTIQRTQQEDSAVYLCASRTSGTGELFFGEGSRLTVL.

This chain joins TRBV12-3 or TRBV12-4 and TRBJ1-5; D remains ambiguous. V dropped 7 bases and J dropped 6 bases, with 13 bases sitting between them. This CDR3 region has 13 residues. The chain's CDR3 is CASTVKAAQPQHF. CDR3 in DNA: TGTGCCAGCACCGTAAAGGCGGCTCAGCCCCAGCATTTT.